These 24 T cell receptor beta chains originate from one sample sequenced in a study of regulatory T cells in long-lasting Graves disease. In building TCR beta libraries, iRepertoire HTBI primers were used together with Arm-PCR of CDR3 regions. Via MiXCR, TCRdb re-called the multiplex PCR reads, giving one row per CDR3 protein. The table records roughly 300,000 distinct CDR3 sequences, roughly 21% of them present only once. As for time point: persistent/refractory GD, antithyroid drugs over 5 years with positive TRAb. After RNA was extracted from PBMCs, the TCR library was made from it. Sample: peripheral blood mononuclear cells (PBMCs), taken when the disease was refractory, from a patient treated with antithyroid drugs. Receptors originate from a female donor with Graves disease.

This clonotype occurred a few times. The genes are TRBV11-3 and TRBJ2-7, with 7 bases aligning to TRBD1. Germline CDR1 is SGHNT and CDR2 is YENEEA. V shed 5 bases, J shed 3 bases, and the junction held 7 bases outside the gene matches. This CDR3 contains 14 residues. CDR3 amino acids: CASSPGTVGYEQYF. In DNA, the CDR3 is TGTGCCAGCAGCCCCGGGACAGTTGGCTACGAGCAGTACTTC.

The chain links TRBV11-2 to TRBJ2-7; D call uncertain. V was trimmed by 2 bases and J by 6 bases, leaving 17 bases between them. Germline CDR1 reads SGHAT; CDR2 reads FQNNGV. The CDR3 contains 15 residues. CDR3: CASSLPLYDTGEQYF. For the CDR3, the DNA is TGTGCCAGCAGCTTACCCCTCTATGACACGGGCGAGCAGTACTTC. The full variable domain, rest sourced from reference TRBV11-2 and TRBJ2-7, is EAGVAQSPRYKIIEKRQSVAFWCNPISGHATLYWYQQILGQGPKLLIQFQNNGVVDDSQLPKDRFSAERLKGVDSTLKIQPAKLEDSAVYLCASSLPLYDTGEQYFGPGTRLTVT.

The V gene is TRBV27, the J gene TRBJ2-1; tentative D call: TRBD2 (5 bases). V dropped 0 bases and J dropped 6 bases, with 12 bases sitting between them. CDR1 and CDR2 from the germline V gene are MNHEY and SMNVEV (reference sequence). The CDR3 extends over 15 amino acids. CDR3 sequence reads: CASSLSTGYGNEQFF. In nucleotides, the CDR3 is TGTGCCAGCAGTTTATCGACGGGGTATGGCAATGAGCAGTTCTTC.

This clonotype was detected many times. V usage is TRBV5-1 and J usage is TRBJ1-4; tentative D call: TRBD1 (6 bases). CDR3 length equals 15 residues. The V end lost 0 bases, the J end lost 8 bases, and 14 bases lay between the germline ends. The V gene's germline CDR1 is SGHRS and CDR2 YFSETQ. This chain's CDR3 is CASSLGNRDVEKLFF. The CDR3 nucleotides are TGCGCCAGCAGCTTGGGGAACAGGGACGTGGAAAAACTGTTTTTT.

A few counts support this clonotype. The J gene is TRBJ2-7, the V gene TRBV27; the match to TRBD1 covers 9 bases. The CDR3 has 14 residues. Germline-derived CDR1 and CDR2 are MNHEY and SMNVEV (reference sequence). J was trimmed by 2 bases and V by 7 bases; bases with no gene match: 6. In DNA form, the CDR3 reads TGTGCCAGCACCTCGACAGGGGGTACCTACGAGCAGTACTTC. This gives the protein CASTSTGGTYEQYF.

This chain's CDR3 is CASSLDGTTGTYGETQYF. CDR3 sequence (DNA): TGCGCCAGCAGCTTGGACGGAACAACCGGGACCTATGGAGAGACCCAGTACTTC. The chain couples TRBV5-1 to TRBJ2-5; D may correspond to TRBD1 or TRBD2 (5 bases each). The CDR3 totals 18 residues. Germline-derived CDR1 and CDR2 are SGHRS and YFSETQ. V was pared by 0 bases and J by 4 bases, with 22 bases between.

A note on this clonotype: A much larger clonotype is one base distant, so this may be a read error. The V and J genes are TRBV27 and TRBJ2-1; possible D gene TRBD1, 7 bases. Germline-derived CDR1 and CDR2 are MNHEY and SMNVEV (reference sequence). Trimming stripped 6 bases from V and 9 bases from J, with 9 bases between. This CDR3 spans 11 amino acids. CDR3 in DNA: TGTGCCAGCAGCCAGGGGGGTGAGCAGTTCTTC. Its translation: CASSQGGEQFF.

About this clonotype itself: Just one base apart from a much larger clone, this may be a read error. The rearrangement uses TRBV29-1 and TRBJ2-7; TRBD2 might be the D (5 bases). The V gene lost 6 bases and the J gene lost 3 bases, with 18 bases spanning the gap. Germline V gene data show CDR1 as SQVTM and CDR2 as ANQGSEA. The CDR3 contains 14 residues. The CDR3 sequence: CSVVDFPARYEQYF. In nucleotides, the CDR3 is TGCAGCGTGGTGGACTTTCCCGCCCGCTACGAGCAGTACTTC.

This clonotype was seen ten or more times. One end of the junction does not line up with germline, which may come from a read error. This chain connects TRBV7-8 to TRBJ2-5; unclear D gene. Germline V gene sequence: CDR1 SGHVS, CDR2 FQNEAQ. The CDR3 consists of 13 residues. The CDR3 nucleotides read TGCGCCAGCAGCTTAGAAGAGCAAGAGACCCAGTACTTC. Translating gives CASSLEEQETQYF.

In DNA form, the CDR3 reads TGCAGTGCTAGCGCTCACCCCTATGGCTACACCTTC. This sequence encodes CSASAHPYGYTF. The chain recombines TRBV20-1 with TRBJ1-2; D unresolved. V lost 3 bases, J lost 4 bases, and 9 bases lay in between. This CDR3 spans 12 amino acids. CDR1 DFQATT and CDR2 SNEGSKA come from the germline V gene (reference sequence).

The chain uses TRBV19 and TRBJ1-6; D remains ambiguous. Germline assignment: CDR1 LNHDA and CDR2 SQIVND (reference sequence). Between the trimmed V and J ends, which lost 3 bases and 5 bases, there was a span of 5 bases. This CDR3 has 13 amino acids. CDR3 residues: CASSISHNSPLHF. CDR3 coding DNA: TGTGCCAGTAGTATTTCCCATAATTCACCCCTCCACTTT.

Of note for this clonotype: This may be a read error, as it is one base from a much larger clone. This sequence joins TRBV6-9 and TRBJ1-4, with D maybe TRBD1 (5 bases). CDR1 and CDR2 from the germline V gene are MNHGY and SVAAGI. CDR3 size: 13 residues. CDR3: CASSYGGIEELFF. CDR3 in DNA: TGTGCCAGCAGTTACGGGGGGATTGAAGAACTGTTTTTT.

This clonotype occurred many times. J is TRBJ2-1 and V is TRBV27; D perhaps matches TRBD2 (5 bases). With 2 bases removed from V and 3 bases from J, the gap between germline ends came to 11 bases. The CDR3 is 15 residues long. CDR1 is MNHEY and CDR2 is SMNVEV in the germline V gene (reference sequence). The CDR3 DNA sequence: TGTGCCAGCAGTTTAGTGGCAGCGGTCTACAATGAGCAGTTCTTC. It is translated as CASSLVAAVYNEQFF.

On this clonotype itself: One base away lies a much larger clone, so this may be a sequencing read error. The CDR3 here is CASGEPDLNTEAFF. CDR3 coding DNA: TGTGCCAGCGGTGAACCTGACTTGAACACTGAAGCTTTCTTT. The chain has TRBV6-1 and TRBJ1-1; D is uncertain. Looked up from germline, CDR1 is MNHNS and CDR2 is SASEGT. The CDR3 runs to 14 residues.

The chain has TRBV29-1 and TRBJ2-3; D ambiguous. Trimming took off 7 bases at V and 3 bases at J, with 17 bases between the two ends. The length of the CDR3 is 14 residues. Germline V gene lookup returns CDR1 SQVTM and CDR2 ANQGSEA. The DNA for the CDR3 is TGCAGCGCTTCAACTTTAGCTCGTACAGATACGCAGTATTTT. Translating it yields CSASTLARTDTQYF.

The J gene is TRBJ2-7, the V gene TRBV25-1; a possible D gene is TRBD1 (6 bases). The CDR3 extends over 15 amino acids. V lost 1 base to trimming and J lost 2 bases, with 12 bases between them. Germline loops: CDR1 MGHDK, CDR2 SYGVNS. For the CDR3, the DNA is TGTGCCAGCAGTGAATCTCTGGGGGCAGCCTACGAGCAGTACTTC. Translated: CASSESLGAAYEQYF.

In its sample, this clonotype was seen a few times. This rearrangement joins TRBV6-2 or TRBV6-3 to TRBJ2-5, with 12 bases identical to TRBD1. Losses at the gene ends were 5 bases for V and 3 bases for J; bases not matched to a gene: 22. The V gene's germline CDR1 is MNHEY and CDR2 SVGEGT. There are 21 residues in the CDR3. CDR3 sequence reads: CASSEGGYGTGGLSGKETQYF. The DNA of the CDR3 is TGTGCCAGCAGTGAAGGGGGGTATGGGACAGGGGGCTTGAGCGGTAAAGAGACCCAGTACTTC.

This clonotype was seen a few times. The chain recombines TRBV7-2 with TRBJ1-1; TRBD1 agrees at 10 bases. The CDR3 has 17 residues. Trimming removed 5 bases from V and 1 base from J; junction bases left unmatched: 10. Germline V gene data show CDR1 as SGHTA and CDR2 as FQGNSA. CDR3 sequence: CASSRLGTGVKNTEAFF. Here the CDR3 DNA reads TGTGCCAGCAGCCGACTCGGGACAGGGGTGAAGAACACTGAAGCTTTCTTT.

This clonotype was found a few times. V usage is TRBV6-5 and J usage is TRBJ1-5, with D maybe TRBD1 (5 bases). The V end lost 2 bases, the J end lost 4 bases, and 12 bases lay between the germline ends. The CDR3 sequence is 15 residues long. Germline CDR1 is MNHEY and CDR2 is SVGAGI. The chain's CDR3 is CASSYGVGANQPQHF. The CDR3 nucleotides are TGTGCCAGCAGTTACGGGGTAGGGGCTAATCAGCCCCAGCATTTT.

This clonotype was recorded a few times. The rearrangement links TRBV13 to TRBJ2-3; D may be TRBD2 (6 bases). Trimming took off 4 bases at V and 0 bases at J, with 14 bases between the two ends. The length of the CDR3 is 16 residues. CDR1 is PRHDT, CDR2 FYEKMQ, per germline (reference sequence). The CDR3 region is CASSSVAEASTDTQYF. The CDR3 DNA sequence: TGTGCCAGCAGCTCCGTAGCGGAAGCTAGCACAGATACGCAGTATTTT. Supplemented by reference TRBV13 and TRBJ2-3, the full variable domain reads AAGVIQSPRHLIKEKRETATLKCYPIPRHDTVYWYQQGPGQDPQFLISFYEKMQSDKGSIPDRFSAQQFSDYHSELNMSSLELGDSALYFCASSSVAEASTDTQYFGPGTRLTVL.

This clonotype appeared a single time. The chain uses TRBV5-1 and TRBJ2-5; TRBD1 agrees at 8 bases. From germline, CDR1 is SGHRS and CDR2 YFSETQ. The V and J ends lost 4 bases and 5 bases, in that order; junction bases with no gene match: 13. The CDR3 runs 16 residues. The CDR3 DNA is TGCGCCAGCAGCAAGGGAGTACAGGGGGATGCGGAGACCCAGTACTTC. It translates to CASSKGVQGDAETQYF.

Regarding this clonotype: Given a much more abundant clone one base away, this may be a read error. CDR3 bases: TGTGCCAGCAGCCTCGACGAGACAGGGGTAAATCAGCCCCAGCATTTT. The encoded protein is CASSLDETGVNQPQHF. This chain joins TRBV7-2 and TRBJ1-5, with 8 bases fitting TRBD1. The CDR3 consists of 16 residues. Germline V CDR1 and CDR2: SGHTA, FQGNSA. J was trimmed by 4 bases and V by 5 bases; bases with no gene match: 10.

This clonotype was detected ten times or more. This chain connects TRBV30 to TRBJ2-7, with D unresolved. CDR3 length: 13 amino acids. Germline CDR1 reads GTSNPN; CDR2 reads SVGIG (reference sequence). Trimming left V 0 bases short and J 2 bases short, with 8 bases between. CDR3 residues: CAWSVAATYEQYF. As DNA, the CDR3 is TGTGCCTGGAGTGTGGCAGCTACCTACGAGCAGTACTTC.

There are many counts of this clonotype. The gene calls are TRBV28 and TRBJ2-7; D perhaps matches TRBD1 (5 bases). Deletions cut 4 bases from V and 4 bases from J, with 17 bases between. CDR1 is MDHEN and CDR2 is SYDVKM in the germline V gene. The CDR3 loop spans 15 amino acids. The CDR3 sequence: CASSSRRVRLYEQYF. The CDR3 nucleotides read TGTGCCAGCAGTTCCCGCAGGGTTCGACTTTACGAGCAGTACTTC.